This entry describes one TCR beta chain. The protocol was immunoSEQ multiplex PCR, while the TCRdb copy is restricted to in-frame clones and leaves out a portion. The profile shows some 45,000 clones, roughly 86% of them singletons. The data stem from a study of T cell clones after liver transplantation. Study-wide background: Subjects received no induction therapy and standard immunosuppression until randomization at 12-24 months post-transplant.

Germline V gives CDR1 SGHTA, CDR2 FQGNSA. This CDR3 is built from 14 residues. V was clipped by 5 bases and J by 5 bases, with 15 bases between them. The sequence was obtained from a human patient who received a liver transplant. The graft donor may be the source of some T cells. Sequencing used CD4+ T cells from blood, obtained 24 months after liver transplant. The chain has TRBV7-2 and TRBJ2-5; either TRBD1 or TRBD2 may fit D (6 bases each). The CDR3 region is CASSAQGRWETQYF. The DNA of the CDR3 is TGTGCCAGCAGCGCCCAGGGGAGGTGGGAGACCCAGTACTTC.